This paragraph covers one T cell receptor (beta chain) sequence. Per the authors' pipeline: Amplification of reference gene primers was used by the study to estimate nucleated cell counts. Some clones are missing from TCRdb's copy, which holds only in-frame ones; the method was immunoSEQ multiplex PCR. The V and J calls and the clone size are those of that table, but D and trimming were determined from the DNA. This sample yields roughly 250,000 clones, of which 70% to 85% are seen a single time; roughly 0.94% belongs to the top ten. CDR1 SNHLY and CDR2 FYNNEI come from the germline V gene. The CDR3 has 15 amino acids. The ends lost 5 bases at V and 2 bases at J; junction bases unmatched: 2. The record originates from a study of blood T cell repertoires in COVID-19. As for the study in general: Researchers got acute and convalescent COVID-19 samples from the United States, Italy and Spain. Nucleic acid was either cDNA or gDNA, and it came from T cells, B-cell-depleted T cells, or PBMCs.

This rearrangement joins TRBV2 to TRBJ2-1, with TRBD2 identical over 11 bases. The receptor's source is a human donor with COVID-19, enrolled during active disease. The donor label of this sample is uncertain. The material sequenced was peripheral blood. The CDR3 sequence: CASSQTSGTYNEQFF. The DNA of the CDR3 is TGTGCCAGCAGTCAGACTAGCGGGACCTACAATGAGCAGTTCTTC.